These T cell receptor beta chains were read from a single sample in a study of regulatory T cells in long-lasting Graves disease. MiXCR, run by TCRdb on the multiplex PCR reads, gives a single entry per CDR3 protein. The sample includes a few hundred thousand distinct CDR3 sequences, approximately 25% of them seen just once. Specimen: peripheral blood mononuclear cells (PBMCs), collected when the disease was refractory, from a patient treated with antithyroid drugs. The receptor set was obtained from a middle-aged woman with Graves disease. CDR3s include the opening cysteine and the closing phenylalanine or tryptophan. A D gene is named only where the DNA matches it firmly. Expanded clones get a size class; other rows say once, few or many, or leave the size out.

v_gene	j_gene	abundance	d_gene	CDR3nt	CDR3aa
TRBV25-1	TRBJ2-5	.	.	TGTGCCAGCAGTGGCAGGTCTTCTAATCATAGGGAGACCCAGTACTTC	CASSGRSSNHRETQYF
TRBV6-2/TRBV6-3	TRBJ2-7	.	.	TGTGCCAGCAGTGATTGGGGGTCAAAGGGCTACGAGCAGTACTTC	CASSDWGSKGYEQYF
TRBV9	TRBJ2-2	.	.	TGTGCCAGCAGCGGGGGGCTCCTCGATACCGGGGAGCTGTTTTTT	CASSGGLLDTGELFF
TRBV20-1	TRBJ2-5	many	TRBD2	TGCAGTGCTAGATCCGGACTAGCGGGACTCGGTCAAGAGACCCAGTACTTC	CSARSGLAGLGQETQYF
TRBV7-2	TRBJ2-7	many	.	TGTGCCAGCAGCTTAGGTCCGGGGACGGGGGAGCAGTACTTC	CASSLGPGTGEQYF
TRBV6-5	TRBJ1-3	few	.	TGTGCCAGCAGTTACTCAAGGGGAGGAAACACCATATATTTT	CASSYSRGGNTIYF
TRBV9	TRBJ2-7	few	TRBD1	TGTGCCAGCAGCAGCCGGGACAGGGTGGACGAGCAGTACTTC	CASSSRDRVDEQYF
TRBV28	TRBJ2-1	few	TRBD2	TGTGCCAGCAGCCTGGGGGGGACCGGGCATGAGCAGTTCTTC	CASSLGGTGHEQFF
TRBV2	TRBJ1-5	many	.	TGTGCCAGCAAATTTAGGGGCAATCAGCCCCAGCATTTT	CASKFRGNQPQHF
TRBV6-1	TRBJ2-7	many	.	TGTGCCAGCAGTGAAGACTGGGGGATCCTCTCCTACGAGCAGTACTTC	CASSEDWGILSYEQYF
TRBV3-1	TRBJ1-2	few	.	TGTGCCAGCAGCCAAGGGTCAGCCTATGGCTACACCTTC	CASSQGSAYGYTF